This TCR beta chain was obtained from a study of T-cell memory formation after mild COVID-19. Study in general: Largely, TCR clusters stayed within a single donor. Study-level points and caveats: For contracting clones, CD4+ ones sat mainly in CM and EM, CD8+ in EMRA. The finding that pre-infection memory included some responding clones suggested that cross-reactive memory joined.

Of note for this clonotype: The antigen is not known.

TCRdb independently ran MiXCR on the 5' RACE reads; one entry per CDR3 protein. The sample lists 250,000 or so distinct CDR3 sequences, about 20% occurring once. V lost 5 bases and J lost 2, with 12 bases in between. The CDR3 has 14 residues. Per the germline V gene, CDR1 is MNHNS and CDR2 is SASEGT. What was sequenced was PBMCs or a T cell subset sorted from them (not recorded which). The clonotype originates from a man younger than 35 who had mild COVID-19 (a few samples of this study predate the infection). Cell type and time point are not known. The rearrangement joins TRBV6-1 to TRBJ2-5; D is tentatively TRBD1 or TRBD2 (5 bases each). The CDR3 nucleotides read TGTGCCAGCAGTATAGGGACGAGACAAGAGACCCAGTACTTC. Amino acids: CASSIGTRQETQYF.